This T cell receptor beta chain appears in the sequencing data of a study of cytomegalovirus exposure and HLA in healthy donors. Study observations and caveats: TCR association rates varied by HLA locus in a later analysis, with DRB1 highest and HLA-C lowest.

The CDR3 has 14 amino acids. Trimming shortened V by 1 base and J by 2 bases, and 9 bases separated the two germline ends. Germline V gene data show CDR1 as KGHSH and CDR2 as LQKENI. Primers: 60 Vbeta forward and 13 Jbeta reverse. Clones were read by immunoSEQ multiplex PCR, and TCRdb kept only the in-frame ones, dropping some. Recorded for this sample: 150,000 or so clones. About this clone: Its target is not known.

Sequenced input: PBMCs. The chain couples TRBV18 to TRBJ2-7; unclear D gene. This TCR derives from a woman aged 60-75 years in good health and CMV-seronegative. Here the CDR3 reads CASSPRAHPYEQYF. The CDR3, as DNA: TGTGCCAGCTCACCACGGGCCCATCCCTACGAGCAGTACTTC.